This TCR beta chain originates from a study of early T cells in non-severe SARS-CoV-2 infection. Looking at the study overall: Investigators sequenced bulk RNA drawn from unsorted whole blood, and chains remained unpaired.

Individually, cDNA molecules had unique molecular identifiers attached to them. MiXCR was run by TCRdb on the 5' RACE reads, yielding one entry per CDR3 protein. The table has some 27,000 distinct CDR3 sequences, roughly 4.5% seen once; the top ten hold about a tenth. In its sample, this clonotype was seen many times. Germline assignment: CDR1 SGHNT and CDR2 YYREEE (reference sequence). Trimming pared 0 bases from V and 1 base from J, leaving 8 bases between. The CDR3 contains 15 residues. The TCR comes from an adult who was a healthcare worker with PCR-confirmed SARS-CoV-2 infection or an uninfected control (not recorded which). The V call is TRBV5-4, the J call TRBJ2-1, with no clear D. Material: whole blood. CDR3 amino acids: CASSLAGDSYNEQFF. The CDR3 DNA reads as TGTGCCAGCAGCTTGGCCGGTGATTCCTACAATGAGCAGTTCTTC.